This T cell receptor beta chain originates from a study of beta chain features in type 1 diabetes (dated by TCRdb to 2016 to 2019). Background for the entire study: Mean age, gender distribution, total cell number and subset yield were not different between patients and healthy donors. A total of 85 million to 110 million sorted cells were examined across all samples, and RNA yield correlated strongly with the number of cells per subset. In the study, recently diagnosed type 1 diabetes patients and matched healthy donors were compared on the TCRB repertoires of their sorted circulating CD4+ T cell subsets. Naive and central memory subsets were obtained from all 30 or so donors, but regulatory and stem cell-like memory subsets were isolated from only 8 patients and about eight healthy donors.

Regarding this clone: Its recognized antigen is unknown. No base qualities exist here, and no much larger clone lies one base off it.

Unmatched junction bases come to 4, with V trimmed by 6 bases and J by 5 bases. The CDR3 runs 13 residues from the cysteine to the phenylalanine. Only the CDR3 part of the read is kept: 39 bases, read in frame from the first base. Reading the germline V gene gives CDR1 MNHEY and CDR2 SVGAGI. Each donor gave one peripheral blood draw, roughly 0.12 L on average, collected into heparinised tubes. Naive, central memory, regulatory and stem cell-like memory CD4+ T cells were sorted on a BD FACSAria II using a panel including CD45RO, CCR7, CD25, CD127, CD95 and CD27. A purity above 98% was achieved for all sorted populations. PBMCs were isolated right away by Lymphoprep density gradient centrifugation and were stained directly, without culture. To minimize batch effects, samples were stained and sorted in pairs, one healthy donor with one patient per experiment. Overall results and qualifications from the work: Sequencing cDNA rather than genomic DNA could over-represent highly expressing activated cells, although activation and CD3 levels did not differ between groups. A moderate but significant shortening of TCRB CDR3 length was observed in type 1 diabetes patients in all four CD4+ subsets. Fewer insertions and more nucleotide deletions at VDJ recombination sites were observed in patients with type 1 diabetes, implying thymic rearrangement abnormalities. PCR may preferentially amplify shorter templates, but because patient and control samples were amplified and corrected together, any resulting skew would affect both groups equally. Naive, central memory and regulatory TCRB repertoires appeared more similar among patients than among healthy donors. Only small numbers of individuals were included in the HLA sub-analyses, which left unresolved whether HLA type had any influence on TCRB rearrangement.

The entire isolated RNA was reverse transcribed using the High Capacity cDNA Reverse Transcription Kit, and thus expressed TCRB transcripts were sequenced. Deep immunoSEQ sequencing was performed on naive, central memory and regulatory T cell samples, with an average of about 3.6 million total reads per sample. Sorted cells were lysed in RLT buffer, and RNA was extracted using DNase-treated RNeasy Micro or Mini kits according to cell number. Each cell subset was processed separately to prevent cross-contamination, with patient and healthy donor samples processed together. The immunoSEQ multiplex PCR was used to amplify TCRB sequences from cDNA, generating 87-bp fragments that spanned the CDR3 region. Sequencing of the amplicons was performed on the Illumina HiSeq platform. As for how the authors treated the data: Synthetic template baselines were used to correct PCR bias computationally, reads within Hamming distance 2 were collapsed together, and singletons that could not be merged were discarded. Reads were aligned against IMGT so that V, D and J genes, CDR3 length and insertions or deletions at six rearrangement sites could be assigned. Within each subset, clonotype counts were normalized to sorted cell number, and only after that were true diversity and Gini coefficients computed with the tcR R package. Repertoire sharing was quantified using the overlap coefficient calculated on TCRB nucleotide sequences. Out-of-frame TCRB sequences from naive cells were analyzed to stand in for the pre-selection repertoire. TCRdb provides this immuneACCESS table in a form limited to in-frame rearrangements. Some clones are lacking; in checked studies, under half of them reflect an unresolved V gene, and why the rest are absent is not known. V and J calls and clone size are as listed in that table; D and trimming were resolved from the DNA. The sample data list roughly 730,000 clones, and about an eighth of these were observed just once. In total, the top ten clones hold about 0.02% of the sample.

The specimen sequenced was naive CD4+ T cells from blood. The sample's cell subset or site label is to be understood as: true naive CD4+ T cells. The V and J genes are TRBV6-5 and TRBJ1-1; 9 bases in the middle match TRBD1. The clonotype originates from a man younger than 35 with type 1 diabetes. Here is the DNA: TGTGCCAGCAGGAGGACAGGGGATACTGAAGCTTTCTTT. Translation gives CASRRTGDTEAFF.